These 30 T cell receptor beta chains came from one sample sequenced in a study of blood T cells in healthy people across ages. A second about 6 to 12 cycle PCR used barcoded and J-beta primers. Via MiXCR, TCRdb re-called the 5' RACE reads, giving one row per CDR3 protein. Of some 940,000 distinct CDR3 sequences in the sample, 25% to 35% were seen once. These data were also filed under a second study, of T cells of mothers and their children.

The sequencing sample was made of blood. Receptors were obtained from a woman between 35 and 50 years old in good health.

The rearrangement joins TRBV5-1 to TRBJ1-1, with unresolved D. CDR1 and CDR2 (germline): SGHRS, YFSETQ. CDR3 length: 13 residues. V was cut by 4 bases and J by 6 bases, with 13 bases left in between. The CDR3 reads CASSAGARSEAFF. The CDR3 bases are TGCGCCAGCAGCGCCGGTGCCAGGTCTGAAGCTTTCTTT.

This clonotype was seen a few times. The CDR3 DNA reads TGTGCCAGCAGCAAAGGATGGGGGGGGAGCTATGGCTACACCTTC. It translates to CASSKGWGGSYGYTF. The chain joins TRBV21-1 to TRBJ1-2; TRBD1 was called by the table and not checked on the DNA. TRBV21-1 is listed as a pseudogene. The CDR3 contains 15 residues.

This clonotype appeared a few times. The chain is built from TRBV5-6 and TRBJ2-3; possibly TRBD1 for D (5 bases). V lost 2 bases to trimming and J lost 3 bases, with 16 bases between them. The CDR3 is made up of 16 amino acids. The V gene's germline CDR1 is SGHDT and CDR2 YYEEEE. The CDR3 sequence: CASSFRTGIATDTQYF. The CDR3 DNA follows: TGTGCCAGCAGCTTCCGCACAGGAATTGCGACAGATACGCAGTATTTT.

The chain recombines TRBV20-1 with TRBJ2-7; 8 bases fit TRBD1. V lost 3 bases and J lost 2; bases outside the gene matches: 3. This CDR3 contains 13 residues. Germline assignment: CDR1 DFQATT and CDR2 SNEGSKA (reference sequence). In DNA form, the CDR3 reads TGCAGTGCTAGGGGACAGGCGACCTACGAGCAGTACTTC. It codes for CSARGQATYEQYF.

In this sample, this clonotype turned up many times. The chain couples TRBV11-2 to TRBJ2-5, with 8 bases aligning to TRBD1. CDR3 size: 16 residues. V shed 4 bases, J shed 1 base, and the junction held 8 bases outside the gene matches. Germline V gene lookup returns CDR1 SGHAT and CDR2 FQNNGV. The CDR3 nucleotides read TGTGCCAGCAGCTCCCCCTGGACAGGGCCCCAAGAGACCCAGTACTTC. Translation gives CASSSPWTGPQETQYF.

The table lists this clonotype with a count of one. The CDR3 here is CASRVGPTYEQYF. CDR3 DNA: TGTGCCAGCAGGGTGGGGCCCACCTACGAGCAGTACTTC. The genes are TRBV7-2 and TRBJ2-7; maybe TRBD1 (5 bases). This CDR3 comprises 13 residues. Germline CDR1 and CDR2: SGHTA and FQGNSA. Trimming stripped 6 bases from V and 2 bases from J, with 11 bases between.

The chain links TRBV6-2 or TRBV6-3 to TRBJ1-5; the D is unclear. CDR3 length equals 14 residues. The V gene lost 5 bases and the J gene lost 8 bases, with 16 bases spanning the gap. Germline lookup yields CDR1 MNHEY and CDR2 SVGEGT. The CDR3 is CASSTSGSGKPQHF. Here the CDR3 DNA reads TGTGCCAGCAGTACCTCCGGAAGTGGGAAGCCCCAGCATTTT.

In its sample, this clonotype was seen a few times. The chain joins TRBV7-9 to TRBJ1-5; the D is unclear. This CDR3 is built from 16 residues. Trimming left V 3 bases short and J 4 bases short, with 16 bases between. The germline CDR1 and CDR2 sequences are SEHNR and FQNEAQ (reference sequence). The CDR3 is CASSFSRPGENQPQHF. DNA for the CDR3: TGTGCCAGCAGCTTTTCCCGTCCCGGGGAAAATCAGCCCCAGCATTTT.

There are a few counts of this clonotype. J is TRBJ2-4 and V is TRBV10-2; TRBD2 might be the D (7 bases). This CDR3 has 13 amino acids. The germline gives CDR1 WSHSY, CDR2 SAAADI. The V end lost 4 bases, the J end lost 10 bases, and 14 bases lay between the germline ends. CDR3: CASSGGGGAIQYF. The CDR3, as DNA: TGCGCCAGCAGTGGGGGTGGGGGGGCTATTCAGTACTTC.

This clonotype occurred many times. J is TRBJ2-1 and V is TRBV11-2; maybe TRBD1 (5 bases). The V gene lost 1 base and the J gene lost 4 bases, with 11 bases spanning the gap. Germline values: CDR1 SGHAT, CDR2 FQNNGV. The CDR3 spans 15 residues. In DNA form, the CDR3 reads TGTGCCAGCAGCTTAGGGTCCGCAGGGTACAATGAGCAGTTCTTC. Translated, it gives CASSLGSAGYNEQFF.

V gene TRBV28 combines with J gene TRBJ2-1, with 14 bases matching TRBD2. Trimming took 8 bases from V and 10 from J; bases not matched to a gene: 7. The germline V gene encodes CDR1 MDHEN and CDR2 SYDVKM. The CDR3 sequence is 14 residues long. The CDR3 region has the DNA TGTGCCAGCCTTGGGACTAGCGGGAGCGGAGAGCAGTTCTTC. It is translated as CASLGTSGSGEQFF.

In regard to this clonotype: A much larger clone sits a single nucleotide away, making a read error possible. This chain connects TRBV5-1 to TRBJ1-4; TRBD1 is a possible D gene (6 bases). The CDR3 consists of 14 residues. Per the germline V gene, CDR1 is SGHRS and CDR2 is YFSETQ. With 3 bases removed from V and 3 bases from J, the gap between germline ends came to 9 bases. CDR3 protein: CASSCGQPNEKLFF. In DNA, the CDR3 is TGCGCCAGCAGCTGCGGACAGCCTAATGAAAAACTGTTTTTT.

J is TRBJ1-2 and V is TRBV20-1; a weak D match, TRBD1 (5 bases). Trimming stripped 8 bases from V and 7 bases from J, with 26 bases between. The CDR3 runs 15 residues. CDR1 is DFQATT, CDR2 SNEGSKA, per germline (reference sequence). For the CDR3, the DNA is TGCAGTCTCAGGGCCGCCAGGACACAACGGCGTGGCTACACCTTC. It yields the protein CSLRAARTQRRGYTF.

This clonotype occurred a few times. The CDR3 coding sequence is TGTGCCAGCAGACTGACAGGGGGTTCTGAAGCTTTCTTT. The encoded protein is CASRLTGGSEAFF. The chain is built from TRBV6-5 and TRBJ1-1, with 9 bases fitting TRBD1. Germline assignment: CDR1 MNHEY and CDR2 SVGAGI. V trimming: 6 bases; J trimming: 6 bases; junction bases outside the gene matches: 5. This CDR3 has 13 amino acids.

This clonotype is a singleton in its sample. V usage is TRBV27 and J usage is TRBJ1-5; D gene unclear. V was pared by 6 bases and J by 7 bases, with 19 bases between. The length of the CDR3 is 15 residues. Per the germline V gene, CDR1 is MNHEY and CDR2 is SMNVEV (reference sequence). The CDR3 here is CASSPTTGVGQPQHF. CDR3 sequence (DNA): TGTGCCAGCAGCCCAACGACCGGGGTTGGGCAGCCCCAGCATTTT.

This clonotype was observed a few times. This chain connects TRBV7-9 to TRBJ1-1, with D possibly matching TRBD1 (5 bases). Trimming removed 4 bases from V and 1 base from J, with 13 bases in between. The CDR3 sequence is 15 residues long. CDR1 and CDR2 (germline): SEHNR, FQNEAQ (reference sequence). This chain's CDR3 is CASSSLTVGNTEAFF. DNA for the CDR3: TGTGCCAGCAGCTCCCTGACAGTAGGGAACACTGAAGCTTTCTTT.

A word on this clonotype: A much larger clone differs by one base, so this may be a read error. The chain couples TRBV3-1 to TRBJ2-1; 9 nucleotides align to TRBD2. The CDR3 contains 16 residues. Unmatched junction bases numbered 7, after V lost 1 base and J lost 6 bases. Germline-derived CDR1 and CDR2 are LGHDT and YNNKEL (reference sequence). For the CDR3, the DNA is TGTGCCAGCAGCCAAGCTAGCGGGGAGTTATGCAATGAGCAGTTCTTC. This codes for CASSQASGELCNEQFF.

The chain couples TRBV7-9 to TRBJ2-3, with a possible D match to TRBD2 (5 bases). This CDR3 has 18 residues. Trimming took 5 bases from V and 2 from J, leaving 23 bases between them. The V gene's germline CDR1 is SEHNR and CDR2 FQNEAQ (reference sequence). The CDR3 DNA reads TGTGCCAGCAGCCACACAAAATATAGCGTGAACCCCACAGATACGCAGTATTTT. Residues: CASSHTKYSVNPTDTQYF.

This clonotype has a count of ten or more. The chain is built from TRBV24-1 and TRBJ2-7; TRBD1 aligns across 7 bases. There are 12 residues in the CDR3. J lost 12 bases, V lost 3 bases, and 7 bases had no gene match. Germline V gene data show CDR1 as KGHDR and CDR2 as SFDVKD. CDR3 loop: CATSDPTGYAYF. The CDR3 DNA is TGTGCCACCAGTGATCCGACAGGGTATGCGTACTTC.

Concerning this clonotype itself: One base away lies a much larger clone, so this may be a sequencing read error. The CDR3, as DNA: TGCTGCGTCCAGGCGGGGGGCGATCAGCCCCAGCATTTT. Translated, it gives CCVQAGGDQPQHF. V usage is TRBV29-1 and J usage is TRBJ1-5; D is perhaps TRBD1 (6 bases). The germline gives CDR1 SQVTM, CDR2 ANQGSEA. The CDR3 contains 13 residues.

This clonotype was observed a few times. This chain connects TRBV10-3 to TRBJ1-4; 7 bases line up with TRBD1. The germline CDR1 and CDR2 sequences are ENHRY and SYGVKD. There are 15 residues in the CDR3. The V and J ends lost 0 bases and 8 bases, in that order; junction bases with no gene match: 6. CDR3 residues: CAISESGTEGEKLFF. DNA of the CDR3: TGTGCCATCAGTGAGTCCGGGACAGAGGGAGAAAAACTGTTTTTT.

The V and J genes are TRBV20-1 and TRBJ2-3; 8 bases fit TRBD2. From germline, CDR1 is DFQATT and CDR2 SNEGSKA (reference sequence). After removal of 0 bases from V and 5 bases from J, the junction contained 13 bases not matched to a gene. CDR3 length: 17 amino acids. The CDR3 sequence: CSAREPSRAGVGDTQYF. CDR3 sequence (DNA): TGCAGTGCTAGAGAGCCCTCACGAGCGGGGGTTGGAGATACGCAGTATTTT.

The chain links TRBV30 to TRBJ1-2; no definite D call. Trimming removed 0 bases from V and 7 bases from J, with 9 bases in between. Germline V lookup: CDR1 GTSNPN, CDR2 SVGIG (reference sequence). The CDR3 sequence is 12 residues long. The CDR3 reads CAWSVPGGGYTF. DNA for the CDR3: TGTGCCTGGAGTGTACCGGGCGGTGGCTACACCTTC.

The rearrangement links TRBV5-4 to TRBJ1-5; D is undetermined. This CDR3 spans 15 amino acids. Deletions cut 4 bases from V and 3 bases from J, with 14 bases between. The germline CDR1 and CDR2 sequences are SGHNT and YYREEE (reference sequence). CDR3 nucleotide sequence: TGTGCCAGCAGCCCGGAAAGGGAGGCCAATCAGCCCCAGCATTTT. It specifies CASSPEREANQPQHF.

This clonotype was observed at least ten times. The genes are TRBV28 and TRBJ2-1, with TRBD1 matching over 7 bases. The CDR3 contains 13 residues. J gave up 6 bases and V 4 bases, and 3 bases lay outside the gene matches. The V gene's germline CDR1 is MDHEN and CDR2 SYDVKM. The CDR3 is CASSYRDSNEQFF. The CDR3, as DNA: TGTGCCAGCAGTTACCGGGACAGCAATGAGCAGTTCTTC.

The chain is built from TRBV14 and TRBJ2-5; no reliable D call. The J call is in doubt because the DNA end fits TRBJ2-7 better. The CDR3 extends over 14 amino acids. CDR1 is SGHDN, CDR2 FVKESK, per germline. CDR3 bases: TGTGCCAGCAGCCAAGAAGGGTTTCTGGGCGAGCAGTACTTC. Encoded protein: CASSQEGFLGEQYF.

As regards this clonotype: This may come from a read error, since a much larger clone is one base off. The conserved phenylalanine or tryptophan is not found at the CDR3 terminus, so this likely reflects a read error. The chain uses TRBV29-1 and TRBJ2-3; 9 bases agree with TRBD1. CDR3 length: 16 amino acids. The V segment lost 0 bases and the J segment 0 bases; nucleotides outside the gene matches: 4. Germline V gene lookup returns CDR1 SQVTM and CDR2 ANQGSEA. CDR3 in amino acids: CSVEDRDRVSTDTQYL. The CDR3 nucleotides are TGCAGCGTTGAAGATCGGGACAGGGTGAGCACAGATACGCAGTATTTG.

This clonotype was recorded a few times. The chain is built from TRBV9 and TRBJ2-7; D is perhaps TRBD1 (5 bases). The CDR3 is 15 amino acids. The germline CDR1 and CDR2 sequences are SGDLS and YYNGEE. Trimming shortened V by 0 bases and J by 2 bases, and 12 bases separated the two germline ends. CDR3 sequence: CASSVVPQVTYEQYF. The CDR3 DNA reads TGTGCCAGCAGCGTAGTCCCACAGGTGACCTACGAGCAGTACTTC.

This clonotype has a count of ten or more. The CDR3 sequence is CASSPQLASYEQYF. CDR3 bases: TGTGCCAGCAGCCCCCAGCTAGCCTCCTACGAGCAGTACTTC. This chain links TRBV9 with TRBJ2-7, with a possible D match to TRBD2 (5 bases). This CDR3 has 14 amino acids. Germline lookup yields CDR1 SGDLS and CDR2 YYNGEE. V shed 4 bases and J shed 0 bases, with 11 bases lying between them.

This clonotype was observed a few times. The chain employs TRBV7-2 and TRBJ1-5; possibly TRBD1 for D (5 bases). CDR1 and CDR2 from the germline V gene are SGHTA and FQGNSA. The V end was cut by 1 base, the J end by 4 bases, with 11 bases between. There are 15 residues in the CDR3. CDR3 in amino acids: CASSLVQGKNQPQHF. In nucleotides, the CDR3 is TGTGCCAGCAGCTTAGTTCAGGGAAAAAATCAGCCCCAGCATTTT.